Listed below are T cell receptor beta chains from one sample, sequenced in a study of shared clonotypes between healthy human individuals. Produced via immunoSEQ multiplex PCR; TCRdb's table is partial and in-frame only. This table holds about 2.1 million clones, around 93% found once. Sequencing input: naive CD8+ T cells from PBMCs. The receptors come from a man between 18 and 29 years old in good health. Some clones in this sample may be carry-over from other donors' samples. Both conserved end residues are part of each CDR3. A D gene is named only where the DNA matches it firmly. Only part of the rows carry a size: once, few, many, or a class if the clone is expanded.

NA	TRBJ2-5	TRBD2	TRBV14	CASRRTSAFPGWVYF	TGTGCCAGCAGACGTACTAGCGCCTTCCCGGGATGGGTGTACTTC
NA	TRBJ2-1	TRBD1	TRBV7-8	CASSTRQGVTYNEQFF	TGTGCCAGCAGCACTCGACAGGGGGTTACCTACAATGAGCAGTTCTTC
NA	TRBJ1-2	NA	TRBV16	CASSPSGGSYGYTF	TGTGCCAGCAGCCCATCGGGGGGCAGCTATGGCTACACCTTC
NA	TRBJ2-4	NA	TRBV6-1	CASSEIWGGTENIQYF	TGTGCCAGCAGTGAAATCTGGGGCGGCACGGAAAACATTCAGTACTTC
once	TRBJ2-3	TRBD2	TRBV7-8	CASTERGVRDTQYF	TGTGCCAGCACCGAGCGGGGGGTCCGGGATACGCAGTATTTT
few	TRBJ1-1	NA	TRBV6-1	CASNEGGFSEAFF	TGTGCCAGCAACGAGGGGGGATTCAGTGAGGCTTTCTTT
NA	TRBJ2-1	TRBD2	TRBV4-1	CASSQPSGADNEQFF	TGCGCCAGCAGCCAACCCAGCGGGGCCGACAATGAGCAGTTCTTC
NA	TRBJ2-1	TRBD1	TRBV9	CASSPPDRTNEQFF	TGTGCCAGCAGCCCCCCGGACAGGACGAATGAGCAGTTCTTC
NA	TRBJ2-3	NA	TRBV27	CASSPSTGEVTDTQYF	TGTGCCAGCAGTCCATCAACAGGGGAGGTAACAGATACGCAGTATTTT
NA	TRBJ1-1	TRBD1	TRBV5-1	CASTDEQGIEAFF	TGCGCCAGCACCGATGAACAGGGGATTGAAGCTTTCTTT
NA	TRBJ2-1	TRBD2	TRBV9	CASSAASSGRAPHEQFF	TGTGCCAGCAGCGCCGCTTCTAGCGGGAGGGCCCCTCATGAGCAGTTCTTC
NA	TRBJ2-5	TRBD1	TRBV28	CASTSGQGHGTQYF	TGTGCCAGCACCTCGGGACAGGGTCATGGGACCCAGTACTTC
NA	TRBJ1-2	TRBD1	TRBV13	CASSGQGGLGYTF	TGTGCCAGCAGCGGACAGGGGGGATTGGGCTACACCTTC
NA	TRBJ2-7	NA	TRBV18	CASSPTRSSYEQYF	TGTGCCAGCTCACCGACGAGAAGCTCCTACGAGCAGTACTTC
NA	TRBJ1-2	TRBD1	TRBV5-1	CASSPGQAVIGYTF	TGCGCCAGTTCCCCGGGACAGGCTGTAATTGGCTACACCTTC
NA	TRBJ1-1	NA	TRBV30	CAWSETRRGPETPNTEAFF	TGTGCCTGGAGTGAGACGCGACGGGGCCCCGAGACCCCGAACACTGAAGCTTTCTTT
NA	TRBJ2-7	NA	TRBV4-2	CASSQDTGTYEQYF	TGTGCCAGCAGCCAAGATACAGGGACCTACGAGCAGTACTTC
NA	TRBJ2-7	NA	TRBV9	CASSVGADSYEQYF	TGTGCCAGCAGCGTCGGGGCGGACTCCTACGAGCAGTACTTC
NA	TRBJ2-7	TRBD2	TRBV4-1	CASSQERGGSSYEQYF	TGCGCCAGCAGCCAAGAAAGGGGCGGGAGCTCCTACGAGCAGTACTTC
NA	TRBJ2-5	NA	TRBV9	CASSVGLGWGETQYF	TGTGCCAGCAGCGTAGGTTTGGGGTGGGGAGAGACCCAGTACTTC
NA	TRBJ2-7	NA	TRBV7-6	CASSLETDSYEQYF	TGTGCCAGCAGCTTGGAGACTGATTCCTACGAGCAGTACTTC
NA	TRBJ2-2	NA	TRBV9	CASSPRATGELFF	TGTGCCAGCAGCCCCCGCGCCACCGGGGAGCTGTTTTTT
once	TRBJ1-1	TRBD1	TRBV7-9	CASSEVRGQTEAFF	TGTGCCAGCAGCGAGGTCAGGGGACAGACTGAAGCTTTCTTT
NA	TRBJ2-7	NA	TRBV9	CASSPWGGARDEQYF	TGTGCCAGCAGCCCTTGGGGGGGCGCAAGGGACGAGCAGTACTTC
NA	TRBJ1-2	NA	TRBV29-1	CSVEIPPNYGYTF	TGCAGCGTTGAAATCCCCCCTAACTATGGCTACACCTTC
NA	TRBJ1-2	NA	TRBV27	CASSFKPTFNYGYTF	TGTGCCAGCAGTTTTAAACCCACATTTAACTATGGCTACACCTTC
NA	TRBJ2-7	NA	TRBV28	CASSSPPRTASYEQYF	TGTGCCAGCAGTTCACCCCCAAGGACTGCCTCCTACGAGCAGTACTTC
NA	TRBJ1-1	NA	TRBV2	CASSEERGGTEAFF	TGTGCCAGCAGTGAAGAGCGGGGAGGCACTGAAGCTTTCTTT
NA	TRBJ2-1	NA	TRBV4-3	CASSPGGNEQFF	TGCGCCAGCAGCCCCGGCGGAAATGAGCAGTTCTTC
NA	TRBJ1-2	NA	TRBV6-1	CASSDGLLYGYTF	TGTGCCAGCAGTGATGGTCTGCTCTATGGCTACACCTTC
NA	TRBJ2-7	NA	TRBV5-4	CASSPGAGLEQYF	TGTGCCAGCAGCCCCGGGGCGGGCCTCGAGCAGTACTTC
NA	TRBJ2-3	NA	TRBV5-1	CASSLVTSRTDTQYF	TGCGCCAGCAGCTTGGTGACTAGTCGCACAGATACGCAGTATTTT
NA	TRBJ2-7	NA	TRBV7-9	CASSLVKPQIQYF	TGTGCCAGCAGCTTAGTGAAGCCCCAGATCCAGTACTTC
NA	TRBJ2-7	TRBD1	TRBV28	CASSSPIQGAYEQYF	TGTGCCAGCAGTTCTCCTATACAGGGGGCCTACGAGCAGTACTTC
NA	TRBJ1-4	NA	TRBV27	CASSLSSQGLATNEKLFF	TGTGCCAGCAGTTTATCTTCCCAGGGATTAGCAACTAATGAAAAACTGTTTTTT
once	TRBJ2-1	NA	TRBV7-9	CASSLPGDNEQFF	TGTGCCAGCAGCTTACCAGGGGACAATGAGCAGTTCTTC
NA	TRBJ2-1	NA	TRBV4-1	CASSQDYGVVSYNEQFF	TGCGCCAGCAGCCAAGATTATGGGGTGGTCTCCTACAATGAGCAGTTCTTC
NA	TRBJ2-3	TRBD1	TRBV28	CASRRTGLSTDTQYF	TGTGCCAGCAGGCGGACAGGGCTGAGCACAGATACGCAGTATTTT
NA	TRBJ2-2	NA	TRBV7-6	CASSSRGEAWGRENTGELFF	TGTGCCAGCAGCTCCCGGGGGGAAGCCTGGGGGCGGGAGAACACCGGGGAGCTGTTTTTT
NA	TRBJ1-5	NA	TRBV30	CAWSGDQPQHF	TGTGCCTGGAGTGGAGATCAGCCCCAGCATTTT
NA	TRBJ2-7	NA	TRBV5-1	CASSLNSESYEQYF	TGCGCCAGCAGCCTTAACAGCGAGTCCTACGAGCAGTACTTC
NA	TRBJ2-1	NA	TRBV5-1	CASSLGLVVLDEQFF	TGCGCCAGCAGCTTGGGACTAGTGGTTTTGGATGAGCAGTTCTTC
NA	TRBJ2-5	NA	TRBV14	CASSQEWSVSETQYF	TGTGCCAGCAGCCAAGAATGGTCGGTTTCGGAGACCCAGTACTTC
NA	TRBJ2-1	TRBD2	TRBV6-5	CASSYLAGGYNEQFF	TGTGCCAGCAGTTATCTAGCGGGAGGGTACAATGAGCAGTTCTTC
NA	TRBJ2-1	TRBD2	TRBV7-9	CASSFGTSGNNEQFF	TGTGCCAGCAGCTTCGGGACTAGCGGAAACAATGAGCAGTTCTTC
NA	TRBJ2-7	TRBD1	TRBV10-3	CAISGTGGRGGEQYF	TGTGCCATCAGTGGGACAGGGGGCAGGGGAGGCGAGCAGTACTTC
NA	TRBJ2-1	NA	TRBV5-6	CASSPHRTYNEQFF	TGTGCCAGCAGCCCGCATAGGACATACAATGAGCAGTTCTTC
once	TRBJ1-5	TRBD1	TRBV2	CASREGAGVRQPQHF	TGTGCCAGCAGGGAGGGGGCAGGGGTTAGACAGCCCCAGCATTTT
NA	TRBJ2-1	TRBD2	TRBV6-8	CASSPPTLGGGLVWDNEQFF	TGTGCCAGCAGTCCGCCCACCCTGGGAGGGGGACTAGTATGGGACAATGAGCAGTTCTTC
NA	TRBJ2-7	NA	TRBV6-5	CASSFNSGLLLEQYF	TGTGCCAGCAGTTTCAACTCGGGACTCCTTCTCGAGCAGTACTTC
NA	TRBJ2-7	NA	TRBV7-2	CAILGGGDPYYEQYF	TGTGCCATCCTGGGGGGGGGCGACCCCTACTACGAGCAGTACTTC
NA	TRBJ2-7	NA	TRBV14	CASSPYLAPSYEQYF	TGTGCCAGCAGCCCATACCTCGCACCCTCCTACGAGCAGTACTTC